The clone carrying this T cell receptor beta chain was recorded a few times. Its specificity is not known. One entry per CDR3 protein results from TCRdb running MiXCR on the reads. Of fewer than 700,000 distinct CDR3 sequences listed, roughly 26% are singletons. These data originate in a study of T cell repertoires in cytomegalovirus infection. Across the study: Matching HLA type, along with CMV infection, was indicated by public TCR beta signatures. General observations from the study: CMV carriers having the relevant HLA were flagged by cumulative public TCR beta family frequency.

Germline CDR1 is SEHNR and CDR2 is FQNEAQ (reference sequence). V lost 4 bases and J 0 bases, leaving 9 bases between the germline ends. This CDR3 region has 14 residues. This receptor was identified in a human donor in good health (CMV status not recorded). Some clones in this sample may be carry-over from other donors' samples. This chain connects TRBV7-9 to TRBJ2-5; D unresolved. Sequenced material: CD8+ T cells from PBMCs. The CDR3 loop is CASSSEMNQETQYF. The CDR3 coding sequence is TGTGCCAGCAGCTCCGAGATGAACCAAGAGACCCAGTACTTC.